The clone carrying this TCR beta chain occurred once. What it binds is not known. The study gave focal radiation plus ipilimumab CTLA-4 blockade to patients with chemo-refractory metastatic non-small-cell lung cancer. These data originate in a study of radiotherapy plus CTLA-4 blockade in lung cancer. Study context: There were objective responses in 15% to 20% of patients, and 30% to 35% had disease control.

TCRdb's copy holds only in-frame clones and misses some; the assay was immunoSEQ multiplex PCR. This table holds some 73,000 clones, roughly 69% found once. Study findings and constraints: Radiotherapy with ipilimumab was followed by blood expansion of tumor-derived clones. According to reports, early shifts in blood T cell clones, alongside interferon-beta, forecast response most accurately.

Germline V gene lookup returns CDR1 LGHNA and CDR2 YSLEER. The CDR3 extends over 19 amino acids. Trimming at V came to 1 base and at J to 0 bases, leaving 12 bases not matched to a gene. This chain uses TRBV4-3 with TRBJ2-1, with 7 positions matching TRBD2. Sequenced here: peripheral blood, sampled from a patient treated with radiotherapy plus ipilimumab. The receptor was derived from a human donor with non-small cell lung cancer whose response to radiotherapy plus ipilimumab could not be evaluated. The CDR3 protein is CASSQGFSSGYHSYNEQFF. The CDR3 DNA reads TGCGCCAGCAGCCAAGGTTTTTCTAGCGGTTATCACTCCTACAATGAGCAGTTCTTC.